A single sample gave rise to the 29 T cell receptor beta chains below, sequenced in a study of beta chain features in type 1 diabetes. Study-wide findings and caveats: People with Type 1 diabetes carried modestly yet significantly shorter TCRB CDR3s in all four CD4+ subsets.

No antigens are known for them. Sequencing targeted expressed TCRB transcripts, as all isolated RNA had been reverse transcribed. Clones were sequenced by immunoSEQ multiplex PCR, and TCRdb holds only the in-frame ones, with some missing. Counted here are about 660,000 clones, roughly 13% occurring once; the ten biggest clones make up approximately 0.039%. Sample: naive CD4+ T cells from blood. These receptors originate from a man younger than 30 with type 1 diabetes.

This clone was counted only a few times. The J gene is TRBJ2-4, the V gene TRBV7-2; the match to TRBD1 covers 8 bases. Trimming took 6 bases from V and 1 from J; bases not matched to a gene: 8. The CDR3 sequence is 16 residues long. Germline CDR1 SGHTA, CDR2 FQGNSA. As DNA, the CDR3 is TGTGCCAGCAGACCAAACCGGGACAGGGCCAAAAACATTCAGTACTTC. Encoded protein: CASRPNRDRAKNIQYF.

This clone has a handful of counts. J is TRBJ1-1 and V is TRBV5-6; D is perhaps TRBD1 (6 bases). Trimming removed 1 base at V and 5 bases at J, with 18 bases between. Looked up from germline, CDR1 is SGHDT and CDR2 is YYEEEE. CDR3 size: 16 residues. The chain's CDR3 is CASSLFLAGVSTEAFF. Here the CDR3 DNA reads TGTGCCAGCAGCTTGTTTCTTGCAGGGGTATCGACTGAAGCTTTCTTT.

This chain links TRBV18 with TRBJ2-7, with 12 bases fitting TRBD1. J lost 6 bases, V lost 2 bases, and 2 bases had no gene match. CDR1 and CDR2 (germline): KGHSH, LQKENI. The CDR3 totals 14 residues. The CDR3 sequence is CASSPGTGGSEQYF. The CDR3 bases are TGTGCCAGCTCACCAGGGACAGGGGGCTCCGAGCAGTACTTC.

This clone appeared a few times. This chain links TRBV7-3 with TRBJ2-5, with D possibly being TRBD2 (6 bases). V shed 2 bases and J shed 5 bases, with 12 bases lying between them. Germline V gene sequence: CDR1 SGHTA, CDR2 FQGTGA. CDR3 size: 14 residues. The CDR3 bases are TGTGCCAGCAGCTTAGGAGGGACCGGGGAGACCCAGTACTTC. The encoded protein is CASSLGGTGETQYF.

This clone was picked up a small number of times. The rearrangement joins TRBV11-3 to TRBJ2-1; TRBD1 is a possible D gene (6 bases). Trimming stripped 1 base from V and 7 bases from J, with 20 bases between. There are 17 residues in the CDR3. Germline CDR1 is SGHNT and CDR2 is YENEEA. The CDR3 DNA follows: TGTGCCAGCAGCTTAGGATCCCCACCGGGACAACCGAATGAGCAGTTCTTC. Its protein product is CASSLGSPPGQPNEQFF.

The V gene is TRBV5-1, the J gene TRBJ2-2; TRBD2 might be the D (6 bases). Germline assignment: CDR1 SGHRS and CDR2 YFSETQ. The CDR3 is 14 amino acids. Trimming took 5 bases from V and 4 from J, leaving 12 bases between them. CDR3 nucleotide sequence: TGCGCCAGCAGTCAGGCGGGGATCACCGGGGAGCTGTTTTTT. Amino acids: CASSQAGITGELFF. The entire variable domain, with the rest obtained from reference TRBV5-1 and TRBJ2-2, is as follows: KAGVTQTPRYLIKTRGQQVTLSCSPISGHRSVSWYQQTPGQGLQFLFEYFSETQRNKGNFPGRFSGRQFSNSRSEMNVSTLELGDSALYLCASSQAGITGELFFGEGSRLTVL.

This rearrangement joins TRBV30 to TRBJ2-7; D may be TRBD2 (5 bases). V was clipped by 1 base and J by 5 bases, with 12 bases between them. The CDR3 consists of 13 residues. The germline V gene has CDR1 GTSNPN and CDR2 SVGIG (reference sequence). The CDR3 protein is CAWSAGIGDEQYF. CDR3 in DNA: TGTGCCTGGAGTGCCGGGATAGGCGACGAGCAGTACTTC.

This clone has just a few counts. This same CDR3 is encoded by further DNA sequences in the sample. The chain carries TRBV9 and TRBJ2-7; the match to TRBD1 covers 9 bases. The CDR3 is made up of 15 amino acids. The ends lost 0 bases at V and 4 bases at J; junction bases unmatched: 5. The germline V gene encodes CDR1 SGDLS and CDR2 YYNGEE. CDR3 bases: TGTGCCAGCAGCGTAGAACAGGGGGCAAGTTACGAGCAGTACTTC. Residues: CASSVEQGASYEQYF.

This clone showed up just a few times. This chain joins TRBV4-1 and TRBJ2-5, with 10 bases that match TRBD1. The CDR3 totals 16 residues. V trimming: 8 bases; J trimming: 5 bases; junction bases outside the gene matches: 14. CDR1 and CDR2 from the germline V gene are MGHRA and YSYEKL. In nucleotides, the CDR3 is TGCGCCAGCGCTCCGGGACAGGGGCCCGGAGGGGAGACCCAGTACTTC. As protein: CASAPGQGPGGETQYF.

Only a few counts were recorded for this clone. The gene calls are TRBV6-5 and TRBJ2-3, with D possibly TRBD2 on 6 matching bases. The CDR3 is 14 residues long. The V gene's germline CDR1 is MNHEY and CDR2 SVGAGI. V lost 5 bases and J lost 2, with 11 bases in between. This CDR3 is CASSEPGATDTQYF. The CDR3 nucleotides read TGTGCCAGCAGTGAACCGGGAGCCACAGATACGCAGTATTTT.

V usage is TRBV7-2 and J usage is TRBJ2-3; D is uncertain. This CDR3 spans 11 amino acids. The germline V gene has CDR1 SGHTA and CDR2 FQGNSA. Trimming left V 5 bases short and J 10 bases short, with 10 bases between. The CDR3 sequence: CASSLQPAQYF. As DNA, the CDR3 is TGTGCCAGCAGCCTCCAGCCTGCGCAGTATTTT.

The V and J genes are TRBV7-8 and TRBJ1-5, with D tentatively TRBD1 (5 bases). Trimming removed 5 bases at V and 4 bases at J, with 12 bases between. The CDR3 loop spans 14 amino acids. Germline V gives CDR1 SGHVS, CDR2 FQNEAQ. DNA for the CDR3: TGTGCCAGCAGCCAGACAGCGCCAAATCAGCCCCAGCATTTT. Protein sequence: CASSQTAPNQPQHF.

This clone has only a few counts. The rearrangement uses TRBV7-9 and TRBJ2-5; 8 bases map to TRBD1. The CDR3 extends over 14 amino acids. V shed 7 bases and J 2 bases; nucleotides not matched to a gene: 6. Germline CDR1 and CDR2: SEHNR and FQNEAQ (reference sequence). CDR3 amino acids: CASTQTGDQETQYF. The CDR3 DNA reads as TGTGCCAGCACACAGACAGGGGATCAAGAGACCCAGTACTTC.

The chain uses TRBV5-1 and TRBJ2-7, with D perhaps matching TRBD1 (6 bases). Germline lookup yields CDR1 SGHRS and CDR2 YFSETQ. The CDR3 covers 15 residues. Deletions cut 3 bases from V and 2 bases from J, with 15 bases between. CDR3 DNA sequence: TGCGCCAGCAGCTCCGCTCCACAGGGACCCTACGAGCAGTACTTC. It is translated as CASSSAPQGPYEQYF.

This clone was picked up a small number of times. The chain employs TRBV30 and TRBJ2-5; 7 bases fit TRBD1. V dropped 0 bases and J dropped 3; count of bases not matched to a gene: 4. The CDR3 loop spans 14 amino acids. Germline CDR1 is GTSNPN and CDR2 is SVGIG (reference sequence). The CDR3 region has the DNA TGTGCCTGGAGTGTAATACAGGGGAAAGAGACCCAGTACTTC. Translated: CAWSVIQGKETQYF. The complete variable domain, with remaining parts taken from reference TRBV30 and TRBJ2-5, reads SQTIHQWPATLVQPVGSPLSLECTVEGTSNPNLYWYRQAAGRGLQLLFYSVGIGQISSEVPQNLSASRPQDRQFILSSKKLLLSDSGFYLCAWSVIQGKETQYFGPGTRLLVL.

The chain couples TRBV30 to TRBJ2-2, with TRBD2 as a possible D gene (5 bases). Germline V lookup: CDR1 GTSNPN, CDR2 SVGIG (reference sequence). This CDR3 comprises 16 residues. The V end was cut by 3 bases, the J end by 5 bases, with 19 bases between. CDR3 amino acids: CAWSQRPSGRTGELFF. Written as DNA, the CDR3 is TGTGCCTGGAGCCAACGTCCCAGCGGCCGGACCGGGGAGCTGTTTTTT.

This chain links TRBV6-4 with TRBJ2-3; D is undetermined. Between the trimmed V and J ends, which lost 1 base and 6 bases, there was a span of 5 bases. Germline CDR1 reads MRHNA; CDR2 reads SNTAGT. The CDR3 spans 12 residues. The CDR3 bases are TGTGCCAGCAGTGACTTCGGGGATACGCAGTATTTT. It encodes CASSDFGDTQYF.

The J gene is TRBJ2-1, the V gene TRBV30; the match to TRBD2 covers 11 bases. CDR3 size: 15 residues. The junction had 5 bases not matched to a gene; V was cut back by 4 bases and J by 3 bases. The germline V gene encodes CDR1 GTSNPN and CDR2 SVGIG (reference sequence). The DNA for the CDR3 is TGTGCCTGGAATCCGACTAGCGGGAACTACAATGAGCAGTTCTTC. This translates into CAWNPTSGNYNEQFF.

The sample holds a few counts of this clone. The chain has TRBV7-2 and TRBJ2-7; D gene uncertain. Germline values: CDR1 SGHTA, CDR2 FQGNSA. This CDR3 is built from 11 residues. Trimming left V 7 bases short and J 2 bases short, with 6 bases between. DNA of the CDR3: TGTGCCAGCATTGGGGCCTACGAGCAGTACTTC. This codes for CASIGAYEQYF.

This clone was counted between two and nine times. V is TRBV28 and J is TRBJ2-5; D remains unclear. V lost 11 bases to trimming and J lost 1 base, with 11 bases between them. This CDR3 region has 12 residues. The germline CDR1 and CDR2 sequences are MDHEN and SYDVKM. In nucleotides, the CDR3 is TGTGCCGCACTGGGCCGCCAAGAGACCCAGTACTTC. Amino acid sequence: CAALGRQETQYF.

This clone was recorded a few times. This chain uses TRBV19 with TRBJ2-5; D not resolved. The CDR3 length is 16 residues. In germline, CDR1 is LNHDA, CDR2 SQIVND (reference sequence). V was shortened by 3 bases and J by 2 bases, with 16 bases between the two germline ends. The CDR3 sequence is CASSIFNGARQETQYF. The CDR3 DNA is TGTGCCAGTAGTATTTTCAACGGAGCGCGTCAAGAGACCCAGTACTTC.

This clone was counted only a few times. This chain joins TRBV30 and TRBJ1-1; D not certain. V dropped 2 bases and J dropped 0 bases, with 7 bases sitting between them. Germline CDR1 is GTSNPN and CDR2 is SVGIG (reference sequence). This CDR3 comprises 13 residues. CDR3 coding DNA: TGTGCCTGGAGTCTAACACTGAACACTGAAGCTTTCTTT. Translating gives CAWSLTLNTEAFF.

The J gene is TRBJ1-3, the V gene TRBV7-2; the D is unclear. V was clipped by 8 bases and J by 0 bases, with 11 bases between them. CDR1 and CDR2 (germline): SGHTA, FQGNSA. The CDR3 is 14 residues long. CDR3 bases: TGTGCCAGCTCCGTGATAAACTCTGGAAACACCATATATTTT. It yields the protein CASSVINSGNTIYF.

This clone occurred a few times. The rearrangement joins TRBV29-1 to TRBJ1-1; D gene uncertain. Trimming took 2 bases from V and 5 from J, leaving 12 bases between them. The germline V gene has CDR1 SQVTM and CDR2 ANQGSEA. The length of the CDR3 is 13 residues. Here the CDR3 reads CSVEMGRETEAFF. DNA of the CDR3: TGCAGCGTTGAAATGGGAAGGGAGACTGAAGCTTTCTTT.

The table lists this clone with a few counts. The chain is built from TRBV30 and TRBJ1-2; D is uncertain. Per germline, CDR1 GTSNPN and CDR2 SVGIG (reference sequence). V was clipped by 3 bases and J by 0 bases, with 8 bases between them. This CDR3 contains 13 residues. This chain's CDR3 is CAWSRTPNYGYTF. As DNA, the CDR3 is TGTGCCTGGAGCCGAACACCTAACTATGGCTACACCTTC. The full variable domain, in which reference TRBV30 and TRBJ1-2 provide the parts outside the CDR3, is SQTIHQWPATLVQPVGSPLSLECTVEGTSNPNLYWYRQAAGRGLQLLFYSVGIGQISSEVPQNLSASRPQDRQFILSSKKLLLSDSGFYLCAWSRTPNYGYTFGSGTRLTVV.

This clone was counted a few times. V gene TRBV5-1 combines with J gene TRBJ2-6, with 8 bases identical to TRBD2. Trimming removed 7 bases from V and 7 bases from J; junction bases left unmatched: 10. Germline values: CDR1 SGHRS, CDR2 YFSETQ. The CDR3 consists of 15 residues. The CDR3 nucleotides read TGCGCCAGCCTGTCGGCGGGGGGTAACGCCAACGTCCTGACTTTC. Its protein is CASLSAGGNANVLTF.

The rearrangement links TRBV6-1 to TRBJ1-4; 10 positions agree with TRBD1. The CDR3 has 14 amino acids. The ends lost 7 bases at V and 8 bases at J; junction bases unmatched: 7. Germline V gene lookup returns CDR1 MNHNS and CDR2 SASEGT. The CDR3 loop is CASTSGQGPEKLFF. The CDR3 DNA reads TGTGCCAGCACCTCGGGACAGGGGCCCGAAAAACTGTTTTTT.

This rearrangement joins TRBV20-1 to TRBJ2-1, with 8 nucleotides matching TRBD1. J lost 9 bases, V lost 6 bases, and 4 bases had no gene match. The CDR3 extends over 11 amino acids. Germline lookup yields CDR1 DFQATT and CDR2 SNEGSKA (reference sequence). The CDR3 DNA follows: TGCAGTGCGGACAGGGTAGGTGAGCAGTTCTTC. Its protein is CSADRVGEQFF.

This clone was seen more than once but under ten times. The genes are TRBV7-9 and TRBJ2-7, with D possibly TRBD2 on 6 matching bases. Germline loops: CDR1 SEHNR, CDR2 FQNEAQ (reference sequence). V was shortened by 5 bases and J by 2 bases, with 10 bases between the two germline ends. The CDR3 is 13 amino acids. In DNA, the CDR3 is TGTGCCAGCAGCCCTTTAGCGGCCTACGAGCAGTACTTC. Translating it yields CASSPLAAYEQYF.